This T cell receptor (beta chain) came from a study of cytomegalovirus exposure and HLA in healthy donors. Note on this clone: The antigen is unknown.

The validation cohort, a group of 120 subjects, included the donors and was separate from the roughly 720-subject first cohort. Study results and caveats: In vitro confirmation showed a few CMV-associated chains to be CMV antigen specific.

Libraries were prepared by immunoSEQ multiplex PCR; TCRdb keeps only in-frame clonotypes and omits some of them. This table has 140,000 to 150,000 clones, about 89% appearing once. The ends lost 7 bases at V and 4 bases at J; junction bases unmatched: 6. The CDR3 length is 13 residues. The germline CDR1 and CDR2 sequences are MNHNY and SVGAGI (reference sequence). This receptor was identified in a man aged 18 to 35 in good health and CMV-seronegative. This chain uses TRBV6-6 with TRBJ1-1; 7 bases align to TRBD1. Material: PBMCs. CDR3 bases: TGTGCCAGCAATGAGGGACAGCTCACTGAAGCTTTCTTT. This translates into CASNEGQLTEAFF.